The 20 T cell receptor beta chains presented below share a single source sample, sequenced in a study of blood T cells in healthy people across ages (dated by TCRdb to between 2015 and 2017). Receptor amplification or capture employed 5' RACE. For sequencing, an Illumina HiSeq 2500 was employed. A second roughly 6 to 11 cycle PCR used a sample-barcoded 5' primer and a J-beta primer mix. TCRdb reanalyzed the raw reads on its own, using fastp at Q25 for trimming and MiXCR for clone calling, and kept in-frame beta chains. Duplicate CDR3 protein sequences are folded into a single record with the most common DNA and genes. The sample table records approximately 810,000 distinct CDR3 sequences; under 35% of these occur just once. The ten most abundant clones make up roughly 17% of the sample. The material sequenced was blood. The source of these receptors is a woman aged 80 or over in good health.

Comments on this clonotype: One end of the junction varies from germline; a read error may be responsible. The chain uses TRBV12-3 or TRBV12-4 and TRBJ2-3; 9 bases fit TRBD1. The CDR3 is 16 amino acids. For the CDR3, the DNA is TGTGCCAGCAGTCCCCGGACAGGGGCGAGCACAGATGCGCAGTATTTT. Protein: CASSPRTGASTDAQYF.

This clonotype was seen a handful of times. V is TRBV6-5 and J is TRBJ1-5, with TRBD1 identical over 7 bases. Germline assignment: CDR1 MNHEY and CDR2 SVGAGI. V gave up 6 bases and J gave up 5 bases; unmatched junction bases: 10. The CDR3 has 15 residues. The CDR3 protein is CASRPGTDGDQPQHF. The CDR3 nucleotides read TGTGCCAGCAGGCCCGGGACAGACGGGGATCAGCCCCAGCATTTT.

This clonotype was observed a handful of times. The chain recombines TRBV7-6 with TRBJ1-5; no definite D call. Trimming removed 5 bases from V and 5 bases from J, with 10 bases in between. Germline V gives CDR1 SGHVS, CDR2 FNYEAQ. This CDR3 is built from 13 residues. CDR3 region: CASSRALDQPQHF. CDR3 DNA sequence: TGTGCCAGCAGCCGGGCCTTAGATCAGCCCCAGCATTTT.

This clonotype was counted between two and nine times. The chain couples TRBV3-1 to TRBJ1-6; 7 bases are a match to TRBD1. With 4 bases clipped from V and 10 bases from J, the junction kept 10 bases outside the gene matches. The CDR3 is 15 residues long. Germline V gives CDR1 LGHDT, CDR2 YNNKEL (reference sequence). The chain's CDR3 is CASSPTGSVWSPLHF. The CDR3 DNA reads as TGTGCCAGCAGCCCGACAGGGTCGGTTTGGTCACCCCTCCACTTT.

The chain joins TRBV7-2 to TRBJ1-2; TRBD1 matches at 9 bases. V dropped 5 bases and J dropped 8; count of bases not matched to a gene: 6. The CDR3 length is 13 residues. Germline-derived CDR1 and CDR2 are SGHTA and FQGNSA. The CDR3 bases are TGTGCCAGCAGCCGGGGACAGGGCGAGGGCTACACCTTC. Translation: CASSRGQGEGYTF.

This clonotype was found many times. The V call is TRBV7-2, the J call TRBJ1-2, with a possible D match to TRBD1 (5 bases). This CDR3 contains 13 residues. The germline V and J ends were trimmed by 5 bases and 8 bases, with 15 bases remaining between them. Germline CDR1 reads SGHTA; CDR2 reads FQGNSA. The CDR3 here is CASSPAGARGYTF. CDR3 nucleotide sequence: TGTGCCAGCAGCCCGGCTGGGGCGCGAGGCTACACCTTC.

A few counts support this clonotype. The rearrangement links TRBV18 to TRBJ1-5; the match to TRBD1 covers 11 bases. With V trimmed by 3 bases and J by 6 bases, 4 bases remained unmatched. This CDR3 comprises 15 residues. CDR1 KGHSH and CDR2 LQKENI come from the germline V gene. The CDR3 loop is CASSPGQGVVQPQHF. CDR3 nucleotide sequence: TGTGCCAGCTCACCGGGACAGGGGGTAGTTCAGCCCCAGCATTTT.

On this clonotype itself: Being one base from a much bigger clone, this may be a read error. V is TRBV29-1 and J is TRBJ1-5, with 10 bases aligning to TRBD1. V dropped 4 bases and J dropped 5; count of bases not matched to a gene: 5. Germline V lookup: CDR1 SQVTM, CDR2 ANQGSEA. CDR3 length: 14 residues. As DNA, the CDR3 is TGCAGCGTTGCTGCCGGGACAGGGGATCAGCCCCAGCATTTT. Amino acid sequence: CSVAAGTGDQPQHF.

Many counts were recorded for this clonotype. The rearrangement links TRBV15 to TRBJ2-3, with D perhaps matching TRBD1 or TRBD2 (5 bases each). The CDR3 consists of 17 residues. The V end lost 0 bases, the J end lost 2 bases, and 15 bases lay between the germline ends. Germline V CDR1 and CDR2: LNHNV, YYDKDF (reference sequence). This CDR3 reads CATSRERGRGYTDTQYF. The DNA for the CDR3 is TGTGCCACCAGCAGAGAAAGGGGACGGGGCTACACAGATACGCAGTATTTT.

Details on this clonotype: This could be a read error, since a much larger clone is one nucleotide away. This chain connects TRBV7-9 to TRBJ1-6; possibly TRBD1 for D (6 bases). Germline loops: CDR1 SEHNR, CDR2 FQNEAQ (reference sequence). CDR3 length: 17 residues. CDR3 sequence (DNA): TGTGCCAGCAGCACCTCAGGGGAGAGCTCCTATAATTCACCCCGCCACTTT. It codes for CASSTSGESSYNSPRHF.

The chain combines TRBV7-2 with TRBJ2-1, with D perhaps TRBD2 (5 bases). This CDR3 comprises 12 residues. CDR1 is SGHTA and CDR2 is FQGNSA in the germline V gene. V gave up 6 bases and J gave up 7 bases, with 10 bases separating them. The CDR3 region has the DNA TGTGCCAGCAGTACAATAGCGAATGAGCAGTTCTTC. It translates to CASSTIANEQFF.

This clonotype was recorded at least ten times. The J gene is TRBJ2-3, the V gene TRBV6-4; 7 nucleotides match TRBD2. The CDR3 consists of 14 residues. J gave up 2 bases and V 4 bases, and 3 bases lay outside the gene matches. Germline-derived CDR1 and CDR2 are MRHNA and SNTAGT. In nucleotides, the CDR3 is TGTGCCAGCAGTGGGGGGACTAACACAGATACGCAGTATTTT. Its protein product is CASSGGTNTDTQYF.

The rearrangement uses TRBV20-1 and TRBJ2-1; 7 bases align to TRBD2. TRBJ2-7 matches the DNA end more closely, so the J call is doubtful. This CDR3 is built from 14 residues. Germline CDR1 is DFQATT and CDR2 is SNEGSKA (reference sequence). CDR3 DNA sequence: TGCAGTGCTAAAGGCGGGAGCTCCTACAATAAGCAGTACTTC. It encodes CSAKGGSSYNKQYF.

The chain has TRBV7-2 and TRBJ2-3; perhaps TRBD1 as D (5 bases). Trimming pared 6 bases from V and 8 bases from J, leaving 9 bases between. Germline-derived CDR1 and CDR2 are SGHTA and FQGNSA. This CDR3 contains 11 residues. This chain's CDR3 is CASRSGITQYF. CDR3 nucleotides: TGTGCCAGCAGGTCAGGGATTACGCAGTATTTT.

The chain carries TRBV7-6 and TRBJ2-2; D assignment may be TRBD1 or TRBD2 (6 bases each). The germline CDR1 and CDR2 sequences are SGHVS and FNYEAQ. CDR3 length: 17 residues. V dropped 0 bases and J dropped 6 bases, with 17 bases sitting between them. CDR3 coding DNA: TGTGCCAGCAGCTTAGCGGCCGGAGGGGGGTCTGCCGGGGAGCTGTTTTTT. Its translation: CASSLAAGGGSAGELFF.

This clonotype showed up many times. This CDR3 reads CASSGTGGVGEKLFF. The CDR3 coding sequence is TGTGCCAGCAGCGGAACAGGGGGAGTAGGAGAAAAACTGTTTTTT. The rearrangement joins TRBV7-2 to TRBJ1-4; 8 bases fit TRBD1. The CDR3 loop spans 15 amino acids. J lost 8 bases, V lost 5 bases, and 10 bases had no gene match. Germline values: CDR1 SGHTA, CDR2 FQGNSA.

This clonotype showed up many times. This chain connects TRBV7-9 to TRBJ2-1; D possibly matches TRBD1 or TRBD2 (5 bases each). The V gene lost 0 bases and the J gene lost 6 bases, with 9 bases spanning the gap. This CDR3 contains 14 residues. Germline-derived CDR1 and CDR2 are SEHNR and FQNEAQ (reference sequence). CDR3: CASSLAGGGNEQFF. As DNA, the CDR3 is TGTGCCAGCAGCTTAGCCGGTGGGGGCAATGAGCAGTTCTTC.

The CDR3 loop reads CASSRPTDGVTEAFF. CDR3 nucleotide sequence: TGTGCCAGCAGTAGACCGACGGACGGAGTCACTGAAGCTTTCTTT. The chain joins TRBV12-3 or TRBV12-4 to TRBJ1-1; D uncertain. This CDR3 is built from 15 residues. V was cut by 5 bases and J by 4 bases, with 17 bases left in between.

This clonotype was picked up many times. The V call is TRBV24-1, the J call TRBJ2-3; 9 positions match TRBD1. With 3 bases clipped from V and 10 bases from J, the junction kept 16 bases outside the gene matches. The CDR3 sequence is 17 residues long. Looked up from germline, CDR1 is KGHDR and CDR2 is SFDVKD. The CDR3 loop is CATSDNSPGQGGLAQYF. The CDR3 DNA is TGTGCCACCAGTGATAACTCACCGGGACAGGGTGGTCTCGCGCAGTATTTT.

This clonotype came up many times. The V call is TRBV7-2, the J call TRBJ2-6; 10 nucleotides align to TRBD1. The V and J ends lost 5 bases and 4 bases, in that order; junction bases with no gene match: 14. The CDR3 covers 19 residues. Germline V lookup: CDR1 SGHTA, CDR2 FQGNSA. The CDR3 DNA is TGTGCCAGCAGCCCCCTCCGTCCCGGGACAGGGGCCGGGGCCAACGTCCTGACTTTC. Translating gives CASSPLRPGTGAGANVLTF.